The clone carrying this T cell receptor beta chain has a count of ten or more. Its antigen is not known. This record comes from a study of identical twins. The study's findings and limits: For monozygotic twins, models underestimated out-of-frame TCR alpha sharing. Those out-of-frame alpha sequences shared by twins showed an excess of low generation probability. Twins shared beta out-of-frame sequences in excess, but this excess was weaker.

The germline V gene has CDR1 SNHLY and CDR2 FYNNEI. The CDR3 spans 13 residues. The ends were cut back, 3 bases at V and 4 bases at J, with 10 bases in the middle. TCRdb reprocessed the 5' RACE reads via MiXCR and lists one record per CDR3 protein. The sample lists under 1 million distinct CDR3 sequences, roughly 12% occurring once. The sample was also reused in another study, on yellow fever vaccine responses in identical twins. That work adds: Each twin's T cell response to the vaccine was reported to look partly convergent and partly personalized.

The source of this sequence is a woman aged 18 to 35 in good health. The V call is TRBV2, the J call TRBJ2-7, with no clear D. Input material: PBMCs. The CDR3 DNA reads TGTGCCAGCAGTGATCTACTACTATACGAGCAGTACTTC. This encodes CASSDLLLYEQYF.